This record looks at one TCR beta chain sequence and its context. The clone's antigen remains unknown. No base quality values were provided; no much bigger clone lies one nucleotide off. At one collaborating source in Seattle, patients were enrolled during active infection and were followed longitudinally through the course of disease. Each collaborating institution followed its own protocols to collect whole blood in K2EDTA tubes. Collaborator samples were shipped for TCRbeta analysis as frozen whole blood, isolated PBMCs, or DNA extracted from either sample type. This sample is drawn from a study of blood T cell repertoires in COVID-19 (TCRdb year 2020). The study in broad terms: Samples from collaborators originated in the United States, Italy and Spain and spanned both the acute and convalescent phases of COVID-19. The material from the prospective study consisted of cDNA or gDNA derived from T cells, B-cell-depleted T cells, or PBMCs. Deeply sampled blood TCRbeta repertoires from subjects exposed to, actively infected with, or recovered from COVID-19 were included in the dataset. The repertoires were made available in a free public database intended to serve as a resource for research on the immune response to SARS-CoV-2. Samples were obtained from the ongoing ImmuneRACE study (first 160 participants) and from about 1,300 subjects provided by 6 global collaborators. Nearly every sample came with metadata listing a de-identified subject ID, COVID-19 status, age in years and sex. HLA class I and class II types, where available, came from metadata supplied by the sample provider rather than from assay-based typing.

The immunoSEQ Assay, a bias-controlled multiplex PCR, was used to amplify TCRbeta CDR3 regions from genomic DNA. Per the authors' processing: The number of nucleated cells in each sample was estimated from the amplification of reference gene primers within the assay. To quantify the absolute abundance of each unique TCRbeta CDR3 rearrangement, sequence reads were collapsed and filtered. For each sample, productive Simpson clonality was calculated by taking the square root of Simpson's diversity index across productive rearrangements. TCRdb mirrors the immuneACCESS table, restricted to in-frame sequences. Some clones are absent from its copies; in checked studies, under half trace to an unresolved V gene, and the reason for the others is unknown. D and trimming come from the DNA, and the V and J calls and clone size come from that table. The sample data list some 500,000 clones, and about 89% of these were observed just once. The ten largest account for under 8.5% of the sample.

Measured from the cysteine to the phenylalanine, the CDR3 is 14 residues long. Just the 42-base CDR3 DNA is kept, in frame starting at base 1. Trimming costs V 8 bases and J 4 bases, and their ends lie 12 bases apart. Sequences MNHEY (CDR1) and SVGAGI (CDR2) are obtained from the germline V gene. Findings and caveats that apply to the study as a whole: The amount of clinical and demographic metadata varied by source and participant and was provided uncurated.

What was sequenced was peripheral blood. In this chain, TRBV6-5 is recombined with TRBJ2-6; a tentative D call is TRBD2 (5 bases match). This receptor was identified in a woman aged 50 to 60 with COVID-19, enrolled during active disease. The DNA reads as follows: TGTGCCAGCGGCTGGACGGGAGGGGCCAACGTCCTGACTTTC. Its translation reads: CASGWTGGANVLTF.